This record concerns one T cell receptor (beta chain) sequence. What it binds is unknown. This sequence may be a read error, since a much larger clone differs from it by one base. CDR1 WSHSY and CDR2 SAAADI come from the germline V gene. There are 14 residues in the CDR3. V was shortened by 0 bases and J by 6 bases, with 9 bases between the two germline ends. These data are taken from a study of tumor and adjacent non-tumor tissue in lung cancer. Study-wide background: Stage I to III disease affected roughly 10 men and 5 women aged roughly 31 to 76.

Three rounds of nested PCR, following a modified ARM-PCR protocol, produced the TCRbeta library. TCRdb fed the multiplex PCR reads into MiXCR, producing one record per CDR3 protein. Of some 200,000 distinct CDR3 sequences in the sample, 60% to 75% were seen once. The study, taken as a whole, reports: Tumor tissue had significantly higher TCR diversity than normal lung. Shorter survival was associated with higher TCR diversity in tumors.

The template was RNA from unsorted bulk tissue. Between August and November 2014, newly diagnosed, chemotherapy-naive lung cancer patients underwent thoracic surgery in China. The rearrangement links TRBV10-2 to TRBJ1-5; D gene uncertain. Specimen: lung tumor tissue. The source of this sequence is a man between 60 and 70 years old with non-small cell lung cancer. In nucleotides, the CDR3 is TGCGCCAGCAGTGAGTCTGGGAGTCTTCAGCCCCAGCATTTT. It is translated as CASSESGSLQPQHF.